This T cell receptor (beta chain) appears in the sequencing data of a study of blood T cells in healthy people across ages. Extracted total RNA amounted to at least 6 micrograms for each sample. Then a second PCR, running about 6 to 11 cycles, was carried out with a sample-barcoded 5' primer and a J-beta primer mix. Each cDNA molecule was tagged by a template-switch adaptor that had 12 random nucleotides. TCRdb ran MiXCR on the 5' RACE reads and lists one entry per CDR3 protein. Of approximately 800,000 distinct CDR3 sequences detected, 46% appear once; the ten largest clones hold 15% to 20%. This CDR3 is built from 13 residues. Trimming removed 9 bases at V and 5 bases at J, with 14 bases between. Germline V gene data show CDR1 as WSHSY and CDR2 as SAAADI.

The sequencing input was blood. The TCR sequence derives from a man older than 75 in good health. The J gene is TRBJ2-1, the V gene TRBV10-2, with D perhaps matching TRBD2 (6 bases). CDR3 nucleotides: TGCGCCAGTAGTACGGGACTTAACAATGAGCAGTTCTTC. The encoded protein is CASSTGLNNEQFF.